This T cell receptor (beta chain) derives from a study of tumor-infiltrating lymphocytes in oesophageal squamous cell carcinoma. The CDR3 has 13 amino acids. Trimming cost V 8 bases and J 13 bases; bases outside gene matches: 6. TCRdb re-called the PCR reads through MiXCR, storing one row per CDR3 protein. The table has approximately 12,000 distinct CDR3 sequences, 50% to 65% seen once. This clonotype was recorded at least ten times. The clonotype originates from a male donor with esophageal squamous cell carcinoma. Sequencing input: esophageal tumor tissue. The chain couples TRBV12-3 or TRBV12-4 to TRBJ1-6, with TRBD1 matching over 12 bases. CDR3 sequence (DNA): TGTGCCAGCGGGACAGGGGGCGATCTTCCCCTCCACTTT. Its protein is CASGTGGDLPLHF.